This T cell receptor beta chain was identified during a study of T cells in localized non-small cell lung cancer. Overall study results and limits: Elevated blood T cell density was associated with longer overall survival.

To note about this clone: Its antigen is currently unknown.

The CDR3 spans 16 residues. V was clipped by 1 base and J by 4 bases; unmatched bases: 9. From germline, CDR1 is LGHNA and CDR2 YSLEER. Method: immunoSEQ multiplex PCR; TCRdb's copy keeps in-frame clones and lacks some. The repertoire includes some 78,000 clones, approximately 85% of them detected once, and about 2.7% sits in the top ten. The chain couples TRBV4-3 to TRBJ1-2, with 7 bases fitting TRBD1. The starting material was peripheral blood, obtained before any cancer treatment. The sequence came from a man aged 40 to 75 with stage I lung adenocarcinoma. CDR3: CASSQGLGQAFYGYTF. CDR3 DNA sequence: TGCGCCAGCAGCCAAGGCCTCGGACAGGCCTTCTATGGCTACACCTTC.